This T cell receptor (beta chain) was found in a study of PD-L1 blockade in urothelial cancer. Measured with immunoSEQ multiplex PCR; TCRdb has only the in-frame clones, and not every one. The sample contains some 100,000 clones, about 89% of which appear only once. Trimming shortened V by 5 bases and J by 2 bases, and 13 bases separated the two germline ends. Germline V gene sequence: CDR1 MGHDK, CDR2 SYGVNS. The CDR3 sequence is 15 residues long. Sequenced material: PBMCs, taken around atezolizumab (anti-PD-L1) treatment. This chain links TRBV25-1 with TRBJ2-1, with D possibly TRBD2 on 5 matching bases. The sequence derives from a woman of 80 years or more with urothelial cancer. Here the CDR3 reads CASSRSVGAYNEQFF. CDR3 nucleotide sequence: TGTGCCAGCAGTAGATCGGTGGGAGCCTACAATGAGCAGTTCTTC.